This T cell receptor (beta chain) appears in the sequencing data of a study of T cell changes during pregnancy in multiple sclerosis (dated by TCRdb to the late 2010s). Study-wide context: In women with multiple sclerosis, the researchers looked at how the T cell repertoire shifted as pregnancy progressed.

Unmatched junction bases come to 7, with V trimmed by 6 bases and J by 4 bases. Including cysteine and phenylalanine, the CDR3 has 15 amino acids. CDR3 DNA only is kept here, 45 bases in frame from base 1. The germline V gene (reference sequence) provides CDR1 LNHDA and CDR2 SQIVND. Comment on this clone: The clone's antigen remains unknown. No base qualities exist here, and no much larger clone lies one base off it.

The library was prepared using the immunoSEQ multiplex PCR assay. The clones in this table, taken by TCRdb from immuneACCESS, are in-frame only. Not every clone is retained; where verified, under half of the shortfall comes from an unresolved V gene, and the cause of the rest is unknown. A total of approximately 84,000 clones appear in this sample, over 85% of them only once. Approximately 0.92% of the sample is held by the ten biggest clonotypes. The clonotype originates from a female donor in good health, enrolled as a control in a pregnancy study. This sequence uses TRBV19 and TRBJ1-5; the central 9 bases match TRBD1. The sequenced sample was peripheral blood, obtained in the second trimester of pregnancy. The encoded CDR3 is CASRGDRAINQPQHF. In nucleotides, the sequence is TGTGCCAGTAGGGGGGACAGGGCGATTAATCAGCCCCAGCATTTT.